Listed below are T cell receptor beta chains from one sample, sequenced in a study of CD8 T cells in Susac syndrome. TCRdb called the immunoSEQ multiplex PCR reads again in MiXCR, with one record for every CDR3 protein. The sample carries a few hundred thousand distinct CDR3 sequences, just under 95% recorded once. Material: CD4+ T cells from PBMCs. All receptors come from a human donor with multiple sclerosis. Each CDR3 is given with its conserved first and last residue. Each record gives: clone size, J gene, V gene, D gene, CDR3 length, CDR3 protein, CDR3 DNA. A D gene is named only where the DNA matches it firmly. A clone size is listed for some rows: how often the clone was seen (once, few, many), or a class if it is expanded.

.,TRBJ2-3,TRBV10-3,.,17,CAIGGPGGPGPTDTQYF,TGTGCCATCGGGGGTCCAGGCGGACCTGGACCCACAGATACGCAGTATTTT
.,TRBJ2-7,TRBV19,TRBD1,16,CASIEDFRTGVREQYF,TGTGCCAGTATTGAAGACTTTCGGACAGGGGTCCGCGAGCAGTACTTC
.,TRBJ2-1,TRBV15,TRBD2,19,CATSRDGGRAGVNYNEQFF,TGTGCCACCAGCAGAGATGGGGGGAGGGCGGGAGTTAACTACAATGAGCAGTTCTTC
.,TRBJ1-6,TRBV19,.,14,CASSIRGAQSPLHF,TGTGCCAGTAGTATAAGGGGTGCCCAGTCACCCCTCCACTTT
once,TRBJ1-1,TRBV29-1,TRBD1,14,CSVDRPGQRTEAFF,TGCAGCGTGGACCGCCCGGGACAGCGCACTGAAGCTTTCTTT
.,TRBJ1-1,TRBV18,.,13,CASSQGGYTEAFF,TGTGCCAGCTCACAGGGGGGGTACACTGAAGCTTTCTTT
.,TRBJ1-1,TRBV30,.,12,CAWGGPNTEAFF,TGTGCCTGGGGGGGACCGAACACTGAAGCTTTCTTT
.,TRBJ2-1,TRBV20-1,.,12,CSAPGTANEQFF,TGCAGTGCTCCAGGGACGGCGAATGAGCAGTTCTTC
.,TRBJ2-5,TRBV5-1,.,13,CASSFAGQETQYF,TGCGCCAGCAGCTTTGCGGGGCAAGAGACCCAGTACTTC
.,TRBJ1-1,TRBV3-1,.,15,CASSQPPLGNTEAFF,TGTGCCAGCAGCCAACCGCCCTTGGGGAACACTGAAGCTTTCTTT
.,TRBJ2-3,TRBV7-3,.,17,CASSFRLEATSTDTQYF,TGTGCCAGCAGCTTTAGACTTGAGGCCACTAGCACAGATACGCAGTATTTT
.,TRBJ1-4,TRBV5-6,.,14,CASSLAPTNEKLLF,TGTGCCAGCAGCTTGGCCCCAACTAATGAAAAACTGCTTTTT
.,TRBJ2-3,TRBV5-8,.,15,CASSLGQRNTDTQYF,TGTGCCAGCAGCTTGGGACAGCGGAATACAGATACGCAGTATTTT
.,TRBJ1-5,TRBV20-1,TRBD1,15,CSATDRAGSNQPQHF,TGCAGTGCAACAGACAGGGCAGGTAGCAATCAGCCCCAGCATTTT
.,TRBJ1-1,TRBV12-3/TRBV12-4,.,17,CASSQKLSDKQNTEAFF,TGTGCCAGCAGCCAAAAATTGTCCGACAAACAGAACACTGAAGCTTTCTTT
.,TRBJ2-3,TRBV30,.,17,CAWSKRTGMQRTDTQYF,TGTGCCTGGAGCAAGCGAACAGGGATGCAGAGAACAGATACGCAGTATTTT
.,TRBJ2-6,TRBV24-1,.,14,CATSDFSGANVLTF,TGTGCCACCAGTGATTTTTCCGGGGCCAACGTCCTGACTTTC
.,TRBJ1-2,TRBV7-3,TRBD1,14,CASSSGTGAYGYTF,TGTGCCAGCAGCTCCGGGACAGGGGCATATGGCTACACCTTC
.,TRBJ1-4,TRBV5-1,.,15,CASSLVPGLGEKLFF,TGCGCCAGCAGCTTGGTACCGGGGCTGGGTGAAAAACTGTTTTTT
.,TRBJ2-5,TRBV12-3/TRBV12-4,TRBD1,17,CASSSEAGTGAQETQYF,TGTGCCAGCAGTTCCGAAGCCGGGACAGGGGCGCAAGAGACCCAGTACTTC
.,TRBJ2-6,TRBV11-2,.,12,CASSGGANVLTF,TGTGCCAGTTCAGGGGGGGCCAACGTCCTGACTTTC
.,TRBJ2-2,TRBV9,.,13,CASSVANAGELFF,TGTGCCAGCAGCGTAGCTAACGCCGGGGAGCTGTTTTTT
.,TRBJ2-5,TRBV7-2,.,14,CASSLDPGQETQYF,TGTGCCAGCAGCTTAGACCCGGGGCAAGAGACCCAGTACTTC
.,TRBJ2-6,TRBV3-1,.,16,CASSQDLGSGANVLTF,TGTGCCAGCAGCCAAGATTTAGGTTCTGGGGCCAACGTCCTGACTTTC
.,TRBJ2-2,TRBV7-3,.,14,CASSLTGRPGELFF,TGTGCCAGCAGCTTAACGGGAAGACCCGGGGAGCTGTTTTTT
.,TRBJ2-3,TRBV5-1,TRBD2,16,CASSLSAAGATDTQYF,TGCGCCAGCAGCTTGAGTGCAGCGGGAGCCACAGATACGCAGTATTTT
.,TRBJ1-4,TRBV7-9,.,15,CASSLVLRPNEKLFF,TGTGCCAGCAGCTTAGTGCTCCGGCCGAATGAAAAACTGTTTTTT
.,TRBJ2-2,TRBV30,TRBD2,15,CAWRGLAANTGELFF,TGTGCCTGGAGAGGACTAGCGGCGAACACCGGGGAGCTGTTTTTT
.,TRBJ2-5,TRBV6-1,TRBD2,16,CASGRLGTSGQETQYF,TGTGCCAGCGGGCGCCTTGGGACTAGCGGGCAAGAGACCCAGTACTTC
.,TRBJ1-3,TRBV7-2,.,15,CASSPDSHSGNTIYF,TGTGCCAGCAGCCCCGACAGTCACTCTGGAAACACCATATATTTT
.,TRBJ2-3,TRBV5-1,.,15,CASSLDTRHTDTQYF,TGCGCCAGCAGCTTGGACACGAGACACACAGATACGCAGTATTTT